This T cell receptor (beta chain) stems from a study of T cells in Graves' hyperthyroidism and ophthalmopathy. Germline loops: CDR1 SGHRS, CDR2 YFSETQ. Trimming shortened V by 5 bases and J by 4 bases, and 15 bases separated the two germline ends. CDR3 length equals 14 residues. Source material for PBMCs was over 8 ml fresh peripheral blood. In its sample, this clonotype was seen many times. The antigen is unknown. The source material, RNA transcripts, was used to amplify TCR beta CDR3 regions. Researchers ran a first-round RT-PCR on the TCR CDR3 using the HTBI primer set. TCRdb ran MiXCR on the multiplex PCR reads and lists one entry per CDR3 protein. The data contain roughly 580,000 distinct CDR3 sequences, 11% to 15% of them seen just once; the ten biggest clones take up more than 4.5%. Findings and caveats of the study: In the analysis, a 13 V-J model separated ophthalmopathy from stable hyperthyroidism.

V is TRBV5-1 and J is TRBJ1-1; D is ambiguous. This TCR derives from a woman aged 25 to 45 with Graves' hyperthyroidism that later progressed to Graves' ophthalmopathy. Sequences were obtained from blood. The CDR3 nucleotides read TGCGCCAGCAGATTGACCGGCGCGGGCACTGAAGCTTTCTTT. This encodes CASRLTGAGTEAFF.